The 5 T cell receptor beta chains reported below all come from one sample, sequenced in a study of type 1 regulatory T cells. These TCRs' antigens remain unknown. TCRdb fed the reads into MiXCR, producing one record per CDR3 protein. Here the sample spans thousands of distinct CDR3 sequences, under 35% being singletons. The sample comprised cultured T cells, either the whole culture or a sorted T cell fraction (not recorded which). Subset reported: Tr1-enriched cell product generated in vitro against host alloantigens. All receptors derive from a human donor in good health.

The chain uses TRBV20-1 and TRBJ2-1, with D possibly matching TRBD2 (6 bases). Trimming stripped 3 bases from V and 6 bases from J, with 24 bases between. The CDR3 runs 17 residues. The germline CDR1 and CDR2 sequences are DFQATT and SNEGSKA (reference sequence). The CDR3 DNA sequence: TGCAGTGCTAGCCATAAACTAGGGGAGGTTAGACGCAATGAGCAGTTCTTC. Its protein is CSASHKLGEVRRNEQFF.

By share, this clonotype counts as medium-sized. The rearrangement links TRBV6-5 to TRBJ2-5; a possible D gene is TRBD2 (5 bases). Germline-derived CDR1 and CDR2 are MNHEY and SVGAGI. The V end lost 6 bases, the J end lost 0 bases, and 23 bases lay between the germline ends. This CDR3 is built from 18 residues. The CDR3 protein is CASRPDTSGTTYQETQYF. CDR3 DNA sequence: TGTGCCAGCAGACCAGATACGTCGGGAACCACTTACCAAGAGACCCAGTACTTC.

By sample fraction, this clonotype is medium-sized. The rearrangement joins TRBV7-2 to TRBJ2-2; 7 bases fit TRBD2. CDR1 and CDR2 from the germline V gene are SGHTA and FQGNSA. The CDR3 totals 14 residues. V was clipped by 5 bases and J by 0 bases; unmatched bases: 0. The CDR3 sequence: CASSRGANTGELFF. Written as DNA, the CDR3 is TGTGCCAGCAGCCGGGGGGCGAACACCGGGGAGCTGTTTTTT. The full variable domain, in which reference TRBV7-2 and TRBJ2-2 provide the parts outside the CDR3, is GAGVSQSPSNKVTEKGKDVELRCDPISGHTALYWYRQSLGQGLEFLIYFQGNSAPDKSGLPSDRFSAERTGGSVSTLTIQRTQQEDSAVYLCASSRGANTGELFFGEGSRLTVL.

J is TRBJ1-5 and V is TRBV20-1; 10 positions match TRBD1. Germline trimming cut 0 bases from V and 7 bases from J; bases unmatched to any gene: 0. The CDR3 contains 13 residues. CDR1 and CDR2 (germline): DFQATT, SNEGSKA (reference sequence). The CDR3, as DNA: TGCAGTGCTAGAGAGACAGGGGGCCAGCCCCAGCATTTT. It yields the protein CSARETGGQPQHF.

The rearrangement links TRBV18 to TRBJ2-5, with D perhaps TRBD2 (6 bases). The V gene's germline CDR1 is KGHSH and CDR2 LQKENI. This CDR3 region has 16 residues. Between the trimmed V and J ends, which lost 2 bases and 2 bases, there was a span of 15 bases. This CDR3 reads CASSPSDSGVQETQYF. CDR3 nucleotides: TGTGCCAGCTCACCATCCGATAGCGGAGTACAAGAGACCCAGTACTTC.